This record concerns one TCR beta chain sequence. The CDR3 contains 13 residues. Germline assignment: CDR1 SGHDN and CDR2 FVKESK. V lost 5 bases and J lost 3, with 11 bases in between. As processed by the authors: Using reference gene primer amplification, nucleated cell counts were estimated. The table came from immunoSEQ multiplex PCR; TCRdb's copy has only in-frame clones and leaves some out. The DNA gave D and trimming, while V, J and clone size come from that table. Of fewer than 300,000 clones listed, 85% to 90% are singletons. Seattle-derived patients entered the study during active infection and were followed longitudinally. The sample originates from a study of blood T cell repertoires in COVID-19. Study-level background: The origin of the acute and convalescent COVID-19 samples was the United States, Italy and Spain. Sample material is recorded as cDNA or gDNA derived from T cells, B-cell-depleted T cells, or PBMCs.

The chain couples TRBV14 to TRBJ2-7; D unclear. Sample: peripheral blood. This sequence was found in a man in his fifties with COVID-19, enrolled during active disease. The CDR3 sequence: CASSGPPFYEQYF. Written as DNA, the CDR3 is TGTGCCAGCAGCGGCCCTCCATTCTACGAGCAGTACTTC.